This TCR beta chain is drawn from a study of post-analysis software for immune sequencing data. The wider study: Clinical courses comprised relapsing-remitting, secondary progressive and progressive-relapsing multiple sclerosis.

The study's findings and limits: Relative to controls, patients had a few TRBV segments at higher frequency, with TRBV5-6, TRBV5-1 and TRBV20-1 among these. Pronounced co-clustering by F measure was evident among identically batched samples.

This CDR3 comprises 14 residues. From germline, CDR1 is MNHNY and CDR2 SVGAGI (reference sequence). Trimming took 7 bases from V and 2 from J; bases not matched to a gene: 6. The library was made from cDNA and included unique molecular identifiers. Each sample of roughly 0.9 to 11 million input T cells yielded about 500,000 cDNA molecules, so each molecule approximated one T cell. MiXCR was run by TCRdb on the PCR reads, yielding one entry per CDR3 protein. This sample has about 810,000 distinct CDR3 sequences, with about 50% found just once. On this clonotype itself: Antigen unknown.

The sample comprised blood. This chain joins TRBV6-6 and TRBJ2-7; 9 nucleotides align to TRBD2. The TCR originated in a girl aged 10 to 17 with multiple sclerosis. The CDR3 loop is CASTVAGEAYEQYF. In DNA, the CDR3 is TGTGCCAGCACCGTAGCGGGAGAGGCCTACGAGCAGTACTTC.